This record covers a single T cell receptor beta chain. In the study's own analysis: Reference gene primer amplification gave estimated nucleated cell counts. The table came from immunoSEQ multiplex PCR; TCRdb's copy has only in-frame clones and leaves some out. V and J calls and clone size are copied from that table; D and trimming were computed from the DNA. The sample contains about 320,000 clones, 85% of which appear only once. The germline V gene encodes CDR1 SGHAT and CDR2 FQDESV (reference sequence). The CDR3 sequence is 16 residues long. Trimming stripped 1 base from V and 2 bases from J, with 9 bases between. The sample belongs to a study of blood T cell repertoires in COVID-19. Across the whole study: The origin of the acute and convalescent COVID-19 samples was the United States, Italy and Spain. T cells, B-cell-depleted T cells, or PBMCs supplied cDNA or gDNA.

The TCR originated in a human donor in a cohort sampled during active COVID-19. The sequenced sample consisted of peripheral blood. The V gene is TRBV11-1, the J gene TRBJ2-6; D is possibly TRBD1 (5 bases). CDR3 loop: CASSLGRAAGANVLTF. CDR3 coding DNA: TGTGCCAGCAGCTTAGGCAGGGCCGCTGGGGCCAACGTCCTGACTTTC.